This T cell receptor beta chain stems from a study of long-term antiretroviral therapy in people with HIV. Study conclusions and caveats: It was observed that HIV repertoires exhibited narrower CDR3 length ranges than controls.

The assay used was immunoSEQ (version v3.0), run at survey level. TCRdb's copy holds only in-frame clones and misses some; the assay was immunoSEQ multiplex PCR. The sample yields around 35,000 clones, around 78% seen once. On this clone itself: No antigen is known for it.

The germline V and J ends were trimmed by 4 bases and 12 bases, with 13 bases remaining between them. The CDR3 contains 12 residues. Germline V gene sequence: CDR1 LNHDA, CDR2 SQIVND (reference sequence). The sequence was obtained from a woman between 50 and 59 years old with HIV. The V and J genes are TRBV19 and TRBJ2-1, with D uncertain. The specimen comprised unsorted PBMCs, sampled 3.1 years after starting antiretroviral therapy. The CDR3 DNA follows: TGTGCCAGTAGTACAGGTCTCCTTCGGCAGTTCTTC. Translated: CASSTGLLRQFF. The variable domain in full, with the rest retrieved from reference TRBV19 and TRBJ2-1, is DGGITQSPKYLFRKEGQNVTLSCEQNLNHDAMYWYRQDPGQGLRLIYYSQIVNDFQKGDIAEGYSVSREKKESFPLTVTSAQKNPTAFYLCASSTGLLRQFFGPGTRLTVL.